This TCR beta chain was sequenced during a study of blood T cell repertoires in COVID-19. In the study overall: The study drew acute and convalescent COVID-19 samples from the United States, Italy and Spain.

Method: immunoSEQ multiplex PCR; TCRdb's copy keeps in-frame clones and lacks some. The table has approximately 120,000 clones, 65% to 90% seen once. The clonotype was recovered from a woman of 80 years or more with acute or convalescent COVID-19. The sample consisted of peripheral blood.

This CDR3 reads CASSPQRDQPQHF. The CDR3 DNA reads TGTGCCAGCAGCCCACAGAGAGATCAGCCCCAGCATTTT. V and J are TRBV2 and TRBJ1-5; D remains unclear. Trimming took 6 bases from V and 5 from J, leaving 11 bases between them. CDR1 is SNHLY, CDR2 FYNNEI, per germline. The CDR3 is 13 amino acids.